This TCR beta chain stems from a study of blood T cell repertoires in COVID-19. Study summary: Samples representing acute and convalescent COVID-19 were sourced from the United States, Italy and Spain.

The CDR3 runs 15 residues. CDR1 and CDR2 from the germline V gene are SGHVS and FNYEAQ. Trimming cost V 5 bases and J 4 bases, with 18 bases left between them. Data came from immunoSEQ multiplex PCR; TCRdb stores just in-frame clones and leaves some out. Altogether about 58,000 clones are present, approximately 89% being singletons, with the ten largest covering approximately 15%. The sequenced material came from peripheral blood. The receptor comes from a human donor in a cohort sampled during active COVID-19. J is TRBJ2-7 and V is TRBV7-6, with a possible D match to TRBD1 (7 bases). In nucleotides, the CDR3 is TGTGCCAGCAGCCGGCAGCAGGGGGGATGGTACGAGCAGTACTTC. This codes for CASSRQQGGWYEQYF.